This TCR beta chain was sequenced for a study of cytomegalovirus exposure and HLA in healthy donors. General observations from the study: Later analysis demonstrated an association between a missense DCLRE1C variant and TCR beta V- and J-gene trimming. In a later analysis, at a false discovery rate of 0.05, under 20,000 TCR beta sequences were associated with HLA alleles.

A multiplex PCR was run with 60 Vbeta primers and 13 Jbeta primers. The protocol was immunoSEQ multiplex PCR, while the TCRdb copy is restricted to in-frame clones and leaves out a portion. There are tens of thousands of clones in the sample; approximately 76% occur only once, and over 9.5% lies in the top ten. Only a few counts were recorded for this clone. As yet, its antigen is unknown. Each of the donors was a healthy bone marrow donor. The V and J ends lost 5 bases and 0 bases, in that order; junction bases with no gene match: 10. The germline gives CDR1 SGHVS, CDR2 FNYEAQ. There are 17 residues in the CDR3.

This TCR derives from a man younger than 40 in good health and CMV-seropositive. The rearrangement links TRBV7-6 to TRBJ2-3, with 8 bases aligning to TRBD2. The sample consisted of PBMCs. The CDR3 protein is CASSPLAGGVSTDTQYF. CDR3 nucleotide sequence: TGTGCCAGCAGCCCCCTGGCCGGGGGGGTTAGCACAGATACGCAGTATTTT.